What follows are 19 T cell receptor beta chains derived from one specimen sequenced in a study of blood T cell repertoires in COVID-19. Repertoires were generated with immunoSEQ multiplex PCR, while TCRdb's copy carries only in-frame clones and drops some. The table has some 210,000 clones, about nine tenths seen once. The sample consisted of peripheral blood. The origin of the receptors is a woman aged 40 to 50 with acute or convalescent COVID-19.

V and J are TRBV10-3 and TRBJ2-3; TRBD2 is a possible D gene (6 bases). Germline values: CDR1 ENHRY, CDR2 SYGVKD. This CDR3 region has 15 residues. Deletions cut 3 bases from V and 12 bases from J, with 22 bases between. CDR3: CAISEAGSRLPNQYF. CDR3 DNA: TGTGCCATCAGTGAAGCGGGTAGCCGACTACCCAACCAGTATTTT.

V gene TRBV5-4 combines with J gene TRBJ2-3; 11 bases match TRBD2. This CDR3 has 18 residues. V shed 4 bases, J shed 1 base, and the junction held 11 bases outside the gene matches. The V gene's germline CDR1 is SGHNT and CDR2 YYREEE (reference sequence). The CDR3 nucleotides are TGTGCCAGCAGCCCCCGGCCCTTAGCGGGGGGGCGCACAGATACGCAGTATTTT. This gives the protein CASSPRPLAGGRTDTQYF.

The V and J genes are TRBV7-6 and TRBJ1-2, with 10 nucleotides matching TRBD1. CDR1 SGHVS and CDR2 FNYEAQ come from the germline V gene. The CDR3 has 15 amino acids. Losses at the gene ends were 6 bases for V and 4 bases for J; bases not matched to a gene: 8. The CDR3 bases are TGTGCCAGCAGTTTTACCGACAGGGGGCTCTATGGCTACACCTTC. Its translation: CASSFTDRGLYGYTF.

This clone was seen just once. In DNA form, the CDR3 reads TGTGCCAGCTCTTCGACAGGGGAGCGTTCACCCCTCCACTTT. Translation: CASSSTGERSPLHF. The rearrangement joins TRBV18 to TRBJ1-6; 8 bases line up with TRBD1. V was pared by 6 bases and J by 9 bases, with 7 bases of the junction left unmatched. The CDR3 runs to 14 residues. Germline loops: CDR1 KGHSH, CDR2 LQKENI.

The chain couples TRBV6-5 to TRBJ2-2; D may be TRBD1 (5 bases). V shed 2 bases and J shed 2 bases, with 9 bases lying between them. CDR3 length: 15 residues. Germline CDR1 and CDR2: MNHEY and SVGAGI. The CDR3 spells CASSYGQGNTGELFF. DNA of the CDR3: TGTGCCAGCAGTTACGGGCAGGGAAACACCGGGGAGCTGTTTTTT.

The rearrangement joins TRBV19 to TRBJ2-2, with D hard to call. This CDR3 contains 11 residues. Trimming stripped 6 bases from V and 4 bases from J, with 3 bases between. Germline CDR1 reads LNHDA; CDR2 reads SQIVND (reference sequence). CDR3 region: CASSITGELFF. The CDR3 DNA is TGTGCCAGTAGCATCACCGGGGAGCTGTTTTTT.

The genes are TRBV5-6 and TRBJ1-1; 8 bases map to TRBD1. The CDR3 runs 14 residues. Germline CDR1 reads SGHDT; CDR2 reads YYEEEE. V was clipped by 6 bases and J by 4 bases; unmatched bases: 8. The CDR3 loop is CASNPTGVRTEAFF. CDR3 coding DNA: TGTGCCAGCAATCCGACAGGGGTGCGCACTGAAGCTTTCTTT.

The rearrangement uses TRBV5-6 and TRBJ2-2; TRBD1 agrees at 12 bases. After removal of 4 bases from V and 4 bases from J, the junction contained 5 bases not matched to a gene. Germline V gene sequence: CDR1 SGHDT, CDR2 YYEEEE. The CDR3 runs to 16 residues. For the CDR3, the DNA is TGTGCCAGCAGCCCAGGGACAGGGGGCGGCACCGGGGAGCTGTTTTTT. It translates to CASSPGTGGGTGELFF.

The V and J genes are TRBV7-8 and TRBJ1-2; 7 bases match TRBD1. This CDR3 is 14 amino acids long. The ends lost 8 bases at V and 1 base at J; junction bases unmatched: 7. Germline assignment: CDR1 SGHVS and CDR2 FQNEAQ. CDR3 bases: TGTGCCAGCGGCAGGGACAGCTTTAACTATGGCTACACCTTC. The encoded protein is CASGRDSFNYGYTF. Based on the CDR3 plus reference TRBV7-8 and TRBJ1-2, the full variable domain is GAGVSQSPRYKVAKRGQDVALRCDPISGHVSLFWYQQALGQGPEFLTYFQNEAQLDKSGLPSDRFFAERPEGSVSTLKIQRTQQEDSAVYLCASGRDSFNYGYTFGSGTRLTVV.

The chain is built from TRBV5-1 and TRBJ1-4, with D possibly TRBD1 on 5 matching bases. V dropped 6 bases and J dropped 6 bases, with 15 bases sitting between them. The CDR3 is 14 amino acids. Germline V gene sequence: CDR1 SGHRS, CDR2 YFSETQ. CDR3 region: CASTRGGGHEKLFF. The CDR3 nucleotides are TGCGCCAGCACCCGCGGGGGGGGACATGAAAAACTGTTTTTT.

The chain is built from TRBV5-1 and TRBJ1-6; TRBD1 might be the D (5 bases). The germline V gene has CDR1 SGHRS and CDR2 YFSETQ. V was shortened by 0 bases and J by 3 bases, with 13 bases between the two germline ends. The CDR3 contains 17 residues. The CDR3 spells CASSLGDNGGYNSPLHF. CDR3 sequence (DNA): TGCGCCAGCAGCTTGGGGGATAACGGGGGCTATAATTCACCCCTCCACTTT.

This chain connects TRBV9 to TRBJ2-1; 14 positions agree with TRBD2. With V trimmed by 2 bases and J by 9 bases, 10 bases remained unmatched. The CDR3 covers 17 residues. The germline gives CDR1 SGDLS, CDR2 YYNGEE. CDR3 in amino acids: CASSVLSTSGGASEQFF. The CDR3 DNA reads as TGTGCCAGCAGCGTGCTCTCGACTAGCGGGGGGGCCAGTGAGCAGTTCTTC.

The rearrangement links TRBV6-6 to TRBJ2-4; tentative D call: TRBD1 (5 bases). Deletions cut 5 bases from V and 1 base from J, with 18 bases between. The germline CDR1 and CDR2 sequences are MNHNY and SVGAGI (reference sequence). This CDR3 contains 17 residues. CDR3 residues: CASSPLGRGQAKNIQYF. In DNA, the CDR3 is TGTGCCAGCAGTCCCCTCGGTAGGGGCCAGGCCAAAAACATTCAGTACTTC.

The chain employs TRBV4-1 and TRBJ2-2, with 7 positions matching TRBD2. This CDR3 spans 17 amino acids. V was pared by 4 bases and J by 7 bases, with 15 bases of the junction left unmatched. Germline CDR1 MGHRA, CDR2 YSYEKL. The CDR3 coding sequence is TGCGCCAGCAGCCTCTCTGGGGGGGGAGTGATCGTCGGGGAGCTGTTTTTT. It is translated as CASSLSGGGVIVGELFF.

DNA for the CDR3: TGTGCCATCAGTGAGTCTCCGGGAGAGCAGTTCTTC. Protein product: CAISESPGEQFF. V is TRBV10-3 and J is TRBJ2-1, with D possibly being TRBD2 (5 bases). Trimming removed 0 bases at V and 10 bases at J, with 7 bases between. The CDR3 is 12 residues long. Germline CDR1 ENHRY, CDR2 SYGVKD.

CDR3 in DNA: TGTGCCAGCAGTAACGGACAGGGAGGGAAGAATGAGCAGTTCTTC. It yields the protein CASSNGQGGKNEQFF. This chain uses TRBV6-2 or TRBV6-3 with TRBJ2-1, with D tentatively TRBD1 (8 bases). Germline assignment: CDR1 MNHEY and CDR2 SVGEGT. The CDR3 sequence is 15 residues long. V shed 5 bases and J shed 7 bases, with 18 bases lying between them.

The chain combines TRBV7-2 with TRBJ1-2, with D uncertain. Germline V CDR1 and CDR2: SGHTA, FQGNSA. The CDR3 has 15 residues. The V end was cut by 4 bases, the J end by 4 bases, with 16 bases between. In nucleotides, the CDR3 is TGTGCCAGCAGCTCGCAGAGACATTCCGCCTATGGCTACACCTTC. Encoded protein: CASSSQRHSAYGYTF.

The chain couples TRBV28 to TRBJ1-2; D ambiguous. Germline V gene data show CDR1 as MDHEN and CDR2 as SYDVKM. The ends were cut back, 4 bases at V and 8 bases at J, with 8 bases in the middle. This CDR3 has 11 residues. CDR3 sequence: CASSSRQGYTF. The CDR3 DNA is TGTGCCAGCAGTTCGAGACAAGGCTACACCTTC.

This clone was counted between two and nine times. CDR3 nucleotides: TGTGCCACCGGGCCCGGGGGATCGAGAACTGAAGCTTTCTTT. Translating gives CATGPGGSRTEAFF. The V call is TRBV15, the J call TRBJ1-1, with TRBD1 as a possible D gene (5 bases). The CDR3 runs 14 residues. The V end was cut by 8 bases, the J end by 5 bases, with 18 bases between. The germline CDR1 and CDR2 sequences are LNHNV and YYDKDF (reference sequence).